The T cell receptor (beta chain) described here comes from a study of blood T cell repertoires in COVID-19. Study processing details: Reference gene primers were amplified, and this amplification served to estimate nucleated cell counts. The data were produced by immunoSEQ multiplex PCR, yet TCRdb's version contains in-frame clones alone and is incomplete. That table is the source of V, J and clone size, and D and trimming were worked out from the DNA. The sample records about 480,000 clones, roughly 90% being singletons. Across over 20 US areas, participants ranged in age from about 18 to 100 years. Allocation to cohorts depended on clinical history reported by the participants. Before being deemed recovered, Cohort 3 donors had two negative PCRs, clearance, or symptom resolution. This CDR3 spans 12 amino acids. The germline CDR1 and CDR2 sequences are GTSNPN and SVGIG (reference sequence). The ends were cut back, 5 bases at V and 9 bases at J, with 15 bases in the middle.

The chain links TRBV30 to TRBJ2-3; D possibly corresponds to TRBD1 (6 bases). This clonotype was obtained from a woman aged 40 to 50 who had recovered from COVID-19. The sequencing sample was made of PBMCs or T cells enriched from blood (not recorded which). CDR3: CAWGGGVGTQYF. In DNA form, the CDR3 reads TGTGCCTGGGGTGGGGGCGTAGGCACGCAGTATTTT.